The 18 T cell receptor beta chains below were found in one sample sequenced in a study of CD8+ T cells in alopecia areata. Reverse transcribed after extraction, RNA yielded cDNA as the sequencing template. The protocol was immunoSEQ multiplex PCR, while the TCRdb copy is restricted to in-frame clones and leaves out a portion. The sample contains roughly 130,000 clones, 45% to 60% of which appear only once. Source: CD4+ T cells sorted from blood, taken at week 0. Receptors were obtained from a human donor with alopecia areata.

This rearrangement joins TRBV9 to TRBJ2-2; 8 bases fit TRBD1. The ends lost 10 bases at V and 3 bases at J; junction bases unmatched: 2. The CDR3 is 12 amino acids. Germline loops: CDR1 SGDLS, CDR2 YYNGEE. The CDR3 is CAAGGDTGELFF. Written as DNA, the CDR3 is TGTGCCGCAGGGGGCGACACCGGGGAGCTGTTTTTT.

This chain uses TRBV30 with TRBJ2-1, with D uncertain. CDR3 length: 14 residues. Germline V gene data show CDR1 as GTSNPN and CDR2 as SVGIG (reference sequence). Trimming removed 2 bases from V and 0 bases from J, with 8 bases in between. CDR3 amino acids: CAWSTGSSYNEQFF. CDR3 in DNA: TGTGCCTGGAGTACTGGAAGCTCCTACAATGAGCAGTTCTTC.

This clone was counted only a few times. The chain combines TRBV9 with TRBJ1-3; the match to TRBD1 covers 7 bases. The V gene end was trimmed by 7 bases and the J gene end by 6 bases; junction bases not matched to a gene: 13. The CDR3 is 15 amino acids. CDR1 is SGDLS, CDR2 YYNGEE, per germline. As DNA, the CDR3 is TGTGCCAGCGGCCCAAACGACAGGGATTTAAACACCATATATTTT. It specifies CASGPNDRDLNTIYF.

The rearrangement links TRBV5-1 to TRBJ2-7, with 8 bases matching TRBD1. CDR3 size: 15 residues. Germline V gene lookup returns CDR1 SGHRS and CDR2 YFSETQ. The ends lost 2 bases at V and 2 bases at J; junction bases unmatched: 6. Written as DNA, the CDR3 is TGCGCCAGCAGCTTCGGGGACAGGATCACCTACGAGCAGTACTTC. Protein product: CASSFGDRITYEQYF. Together with reference TRBV5-1 and TRBJ2-7, the CDR3 gives the full variable domain: KAGVTQTPRYLIKTRGQQVTLSCSPISGHRSVSWYQQTPGQGLQFLFEYFSETQRNKGNFPGRFSGRQFSNSRSEMNVSTLELGDSALYLCASSFGDRITYEQYFGPGTRLTVT.

This sequence joins TRBV7-9 and TRBJ2-7, with D possibly called TRBD1 or TRBD2 (5 bases each). This CDR3 has 13 amino acids. The germline V gene encodes CDR1 SEHNR and CDR2 FQNEAQ (reference sequence). Trimming removed 5 bases at V and 1 base at J, with 9 bases between. The CDR3 is CASSGTPSYEQYF. Written as DNA, the CDR3 is TGTGCCAGCAGCGGGACCCCATCCTACGAGCAGTACTTC.

This clone was counted only a few times. This chain connects TRBV9 to TRBJ2-1; the D gene is possibly TRBD2 (7 bases). The ends were cut back, 4 bases at V and 4 bases at J, with 15 bases in the middle. This CDR3 contains 15 residues. Germline V CDR1 and CDR2: SGDLS, YYNGEE. The CDR3 region has the DNA TGTGCCAGCAGCCCTTTGGGGGGGCAATACAATGAGCAGTTCTTC. This encodes CASSPLGGQYNEQFF.

The chain has TRBV27 and TRBJ2-7; TRBD1 matches at 7 bases. Germline CDR1 reads MNHEY; CDR2 reads SMNVEV (reference sequence). The CDR3 covers 14 residues. Unmatched junction bases numbered 7, after V lost 5 bases and J lost 3 bases. CDR3 residues: CASSQRTGLYEQYF. The CDR3 bases are TGTGCCAGCAGTCAGAGGACAGGACTCTACGAGCAGTACTTC.

This clone has just one count. The rearrangement joins TRBV2 to TRBJ2-5, with D perhaps assigned TRBD1 or TRBD2 (5 bases each). CDR1 is SNHLY and CDR2 is FYNNEI in the germline V gene. The CDR3 sequence is 11 residues long. Trimming removed 6 bases at V and 5 bases at J, with 7 bases between. CDR3 loop: CASSGTETQYF. CDR3 nucleotide sequence: TGTGCCAGCAGCGGGACGGAGACCCAGTACTTC.

This clone occurred a few times. The rearrangement joins TRBV27 to TRBJ2-5; D is unresolved. The CDR3 runs to 11 residues. V was trimmed by 4 bases and J by 5 bases, leaving 5 bases between them. From germline, CDR1 is MNHEY and CDR2 SMNVEV (reference sequence). DNA of the CDR3: TGTGCCAGCAGTTCGTGGGAGACCCAGTACTTC. Translating it yields CASSSWETQYF.

This chain connects TRBV4-3 to TRBJ1-2; D perhaps matches TRBD1 (6 bases). Trimming took 0 bases from V and 3 from J, leaving 14 bases between them. The V gene's germline CDR1 is LGHNA and CDR2 YSLEER. The CDR3 spans 16 residues. The CDR3 DNA is TGCGCCAGCAGCCAAGAATGGGGGGCGCGGGACTATGGCTACACCTTC. This gives the protein CASSQEWGARDYGYTF.

The V call is TRBV28, the J call TRBJ1-5; TRBD1 matches at 10 bases. Germline values: CDR1 MDHEN, CDR2 SYDVKM. The CDR3 runs to 16 residues. The junction had 8 bases not matched to a gene; V was cut back by 6 bases and J by 3 bases. For the CDR3, the DNA is TGTGCCAGCAGAACCAGCGGACAGGGGGACAATCAGCCCCAGCATTTT. Translation gives CASRTSGQGDNQPQHF.

This clone has just a few counts. This rearrangement joins TRBV10-3 to TRBJ1-2; D perhaps matches TRBD1 (5 bases). Trimming shortened V by 3 bases and J by 4 bases, and 12 bases separated the two germline ends. The CDR3 loop spans 14 amino acids. Germline V gene lookup returns CDR1 ENHRY and CDR2 SYGVKD. CDR3 loop: CAISDQGNGYGYTF. The CDR3 DNA reads as TGTGCCATCAGTGATCAGGGTAACGGCTATGGCTACACCTTC.

This chain uses TRBV19 with TRBJ1-5; D is ambiguous. Trimming shortened V by 5 bases and J by 2 bases, and 16 bases separated the two germline ends. The CDR3 runs to 16 residues. Germline CDR1 and CDR2: LNHDA and SQIVND (reference sequence). CDR3 protein: CASSLPRWVGNQPQHF. The CDR3 DNA reads as TGTGCCAGTAGTCTCCCTCGCTGGGTTGGCAATCAGCCCCAGCATTTT.

The chain uses TRBV7-2 and TRBJ1-1; possibly TRBD1 for D (6 bases). The CDR3 consists of 14 residues. The germline gives CDR1 SGHTA, CDR2 FQGNSA. V dropped 5 bases and J dropped 8 bases, with 18 bases sitting between them. In nucleotides, the CDR3 is TGTGCCAGCAGCATGCCGAGGACAGCGGCCGAAGCTTTCTTT. Amino acid sequence: CASSMPRTAAEAFF.

The V and J genes are TRBV6-6 and TRBJ2-7; no reliable D call. V was shortened by 2 bases and J by 5 bases, with 13 bases between the two germline ends. The CDR3 has 14 amino acids. CDR1 is MNHNY, CDR2 SVGAGI, per germline (reference sequence). The CDR3 DNA reads TGTGCCAGCAGTTACCGTAAGGAGACGAACGAGCAGTACTTC. It yields the protein CASSYRKETNEQYF.

This chain connects TRBV5-6 to TRBJ1-2; 10 positions agree with TRBD1. The J segment lost 3 bases and the V segment lost 4 bases, leaving 6 bases of the junction unmatched. CDR1 is SGHDT, CDR2 YYEEEE, per germline. This CDR3 comprises 15 residues. CDR3 residues: CASSAMTGGDYGYTF. The CDR3, as DNA: TGTGCCAGCAGCGCGATGACAGGGGGCGACTATGGCTACACCTTC.

The rearrangement joins TRBV29-1 to TRBJ1-4; no clear D gene. Germline values: CDR1 SQVTM, CDR2 ANQGSEA. CDR3 length: 13 residues. V lost 4 bases and J 0 bases, leaving 6 bases between the germline ends. The chain's CDR3 is CSVGTPTNEKLFF. CDR3 coding DNA: TGCAGCGTTGGGACCCCAACTAATGAAAAACTGTTTTTT.

This clone was found once. The chain couples TRBV27 to TRBJ1-1; 7 positions match TRBD1. The V and J ends lost 4 bases and 8 bases, in that order; junction bases with no gene match: 10. CDR1 and CDR2 from the germline V gene are MNHEY and SMNVEV (reference sequence). This CDR3 is built from 14 residues. Here the CDR3 DNA reads TGTGCCAGCAGTTCGCCGACAGGGTCTCAAGAAGCTTTCTTT. Its protein is CASSSPTGSQEAFF.